This T cell receptor beta chain comes out of a study of CD4 T cells in relation to SARS-CoV-2 and coronaviruses. CD4+ T cells from unexposed donors were obtained before the COVID-19 pandemic (2011-2018). Produced via immunoSEQ multiplex PCR; TCRdb's table is partial and in-frame only. The profile shows roughly 61,000 clones, roughly 89% of them singletons. The CDR3 contains 16 residues. The junction had 7 bases not matched to a gene; V was cut back by 0 bases and J by 2 bases. CDR1 is LNHNV, CDR2 YYDKDF, per germline (reference sequence). The chain has TRBV15 and TRBJ2-7; the match to TRBD2 covers 7 bases. The sample was memory CD4+ T cells from PBMCs. The clonotype comes from a human donor in good health. This chain's CDR3 is CATSRDRWAGAYEQYF. The DNA of the CDR3 is TGTGCCACCAGCAGAGATCGATGGGCGGGAGCCTACGAGCAGTACTTC.